This T cell receptor beta chain was captured in a study of identical twins. TCRdb reprocessed the 5' RACE reads via MiXCR and lists one record per CDR3 protein. The table includes 350,000 or so distinct CDR3 sequences, over 9% detected once. Trimming stripped 4 bases from V and 1 base from J, with 7 bases between. This CDR3 spans 13 amino acids. The germline V gene encodes CDR1 LGHDT and CDR2 YNNKEL (reference sequence). This sample also belongs to another study, concerning yellow fever vaccine responses in identical twins.

Material for sequencing was CD8+ T cells sorted from blood. The gene calls are TRBV3-1 and TRBJ2-5; the D is unclear. This clonotype was sampled from a woman under 30 in good health. The chain's CDR3 is CASSPGTQETQYF. The CDR3 region has the DNA TGTGCCAGCAGCCCCGGAACCCAAGAGACCCAGTACTTC.